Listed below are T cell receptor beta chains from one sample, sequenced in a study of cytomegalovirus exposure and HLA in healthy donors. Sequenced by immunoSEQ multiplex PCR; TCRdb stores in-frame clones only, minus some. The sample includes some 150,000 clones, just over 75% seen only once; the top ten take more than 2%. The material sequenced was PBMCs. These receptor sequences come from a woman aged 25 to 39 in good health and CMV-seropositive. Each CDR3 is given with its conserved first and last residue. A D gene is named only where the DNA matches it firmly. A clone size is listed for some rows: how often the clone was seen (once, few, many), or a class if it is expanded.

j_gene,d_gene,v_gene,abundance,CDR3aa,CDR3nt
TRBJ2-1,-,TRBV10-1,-,CASLRLRDSNNEQFF,TGCGCCAGCCTGAGACTTCGGGACTCTAACAATGAGCAGTTCTTC
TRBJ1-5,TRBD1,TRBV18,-,CASSPVRQGWQPQHF,TGTGCCAGCTCACCAGTTCGACAGGGTTGGCAGCCCCAGCATTTT
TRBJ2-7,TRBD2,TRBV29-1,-,CSVEGVAGGRYEQYF,TGCAGCGTTGAAGGAGTAGCGGGGGGTCGCTACGAGCAGTACTTC
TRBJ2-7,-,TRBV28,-,CASTTGPAHEQYF,TGTGCCAGCACCACAGGCCCGGCGCACGAGCAGTACTTC
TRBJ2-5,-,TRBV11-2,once,CASSKGSDPLAQYF,TGTGCCAGCAGCAAGGGGTCCGATCCGCTGGCCCAGTACTTC
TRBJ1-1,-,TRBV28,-,CASSSSDRPMNTEAFF,TGTGCCAGCAGTTCCAGCGACCGACCCATGAACACTGAAGCTTTCTTT
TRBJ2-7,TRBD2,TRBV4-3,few,CASSARLARDPYEQYF,TGCGCCAGCAGCGCACGACTAGCGCGGGACCCCTACGAGCAGTACTTC
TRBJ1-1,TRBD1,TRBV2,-,CASSQDRDTEAFF,TGTGCCAGCAGTCAAGACAGGGACACTGAAGCTTTCTTT
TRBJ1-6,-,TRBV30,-,CAWRKIVPGHFNSPLHF,TGTGCCTGGAGAAAGATAGTTCCGGGACACTTTAATTCACCCCTCCACTTT
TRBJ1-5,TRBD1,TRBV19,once,CASSWAGGGNQPQHF,TGTGCCAGTAGTTGGGCAGGGGGTGGCAATCAGCCCCAGCATTTT
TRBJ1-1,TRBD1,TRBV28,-,CASSKSEGARTEAFF,TGTGCCAGCAGTAAGTCGGAGGGGGCGAGAACTGAAGCTTTCTTT
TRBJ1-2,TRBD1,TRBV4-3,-,CASSQDRTGNYGYTF,TGCGCCAGCAGCCAAGACCGGACAGGGAACTATGGCTACACCTTC
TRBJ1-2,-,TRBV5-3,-,CARSPLLLNYGYTF,TGTGCCAGAAGCCCCTTACTACTCAACTATGGCTACACCTTC
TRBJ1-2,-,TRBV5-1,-,CASSSPGGSGYTF,TGCGCCAGCAGCTCCCCGGGGGGCAGTGGCTACACCTTC
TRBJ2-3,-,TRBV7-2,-,CASSLRRGSTDTQYF,TGTGCCAGCAGCTTACGGCGCGGTAGCACAGATACGCAGTATTTT
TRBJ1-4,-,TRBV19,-,CASGRTSGEKLFF,TGTGCCAGTGGGAGGACCTCGGGGGAAAAACTGTTTTTT
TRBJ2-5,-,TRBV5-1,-,CASSLGAGETQYF,TGCGCCAGCAGCTTGGGGGCAGGGGAGACCCAGTACTTC
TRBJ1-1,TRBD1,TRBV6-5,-,CASRPTGSMNTEAFF,TGTGCCAGCAGACCGACAGGGTCCATGAACACTGAAGCTTTCTTT
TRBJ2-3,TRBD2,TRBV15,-,CATSRLAGGTDTQYF,TGTGCCACCAGCAGACTAGCGGGAGGCACAGATACGCAGTATTTT
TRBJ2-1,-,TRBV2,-,CASSEAPAGFYNEQFF,TGTGCCAGCAGTGAAGCGCCGGCGGGCTTCTACAATGAGCAGTTCTTC
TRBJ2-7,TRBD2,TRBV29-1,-,CSVTFDGGYEQYF,TGCAGCGTCACCTTTGACGGGGGGTACGAGCAGTACTTC
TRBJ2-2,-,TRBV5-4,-,CASSLAVGNTGELFF,TGTGCCAGCAGCTTGGCGGTCGGTAACACCGGGGAGCTGTTTTTT
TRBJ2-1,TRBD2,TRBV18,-,CASSPKTSGGGYEQFF,TGTGCCAGCTCACCAAAGACTAGCGGGGGAGGGTATGAGCAGTTCTTC
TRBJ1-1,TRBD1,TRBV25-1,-,CASSDDRVAPEAFF,TGTGCCAGCAGCGACGACAGGGTTGCGCCTGAAGCTTTCTTT
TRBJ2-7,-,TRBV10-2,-,CASSESPGGSYEQYF,TGCGCCAGCAGCGAGTCACCAGGGGGGTCCTACGAGCAGTACTTC
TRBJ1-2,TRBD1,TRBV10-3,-,CAIRAGTGVGYTF,TGTGCCATCAGGGCAGGGACAGGGGTTGGCTACACCTTC
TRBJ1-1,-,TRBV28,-,CASSRNRVTEAFF,TGTGCCAGCAGTCGTAACAGGGTCACTGAAGCTTTCTTT
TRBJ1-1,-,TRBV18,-,CASSPEQLNTEAFF,TGTGCCAGCTCACCCGAACAGTTGAACACTGAAGCTTTCTTT
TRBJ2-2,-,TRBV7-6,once,CASSFTLSRSPSVTGELFF,TGTGCCAGCAGCTTTACCCTCAGTCGAAGTCCGTCTGTCACCGGGGAGCTGTTTTTT
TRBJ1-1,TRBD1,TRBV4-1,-,CASQTGVGGEAFF,TGCGCCAGCCAGACAGGGGTGGGCGGTGAAGCTTTCTTT
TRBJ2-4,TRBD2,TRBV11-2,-,CASSSYNSGRLSGIQYF,TGTGCCAGCAGCTCTTACAATAGCGGGAGGCTAAGTGGCATTCAGTACTTC
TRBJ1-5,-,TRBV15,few,CATSPAGDSNQPQHF,TGTGCCACCAGCCCCGCCGGGGATAGCAATCAGCCCCAGCATTTT